This record covers a single T cell receptor (beta chain). Study processing details: For nucleated cells, counts were estimated from reference gene primer amplification. The repertoire was sequenced with immunoSEQ multiplex PCR; TCRdb's copy has only in-frame clones and lacks some. The V and J calls and clone size are taken from that table; D and trimming were inferred from the DNA. Altogether over 350,000 clones are present, roughly 89% being singletons, with the ten largest covering approximately 4.5%. The data were taken from a study of blood T cell repertoires in COVID-19. The wider study: COVID-19 samples, acute and convalescent, were from the United States, Italy and Spain. T cells, B-cell-depleted T cells, or PBMCs supplied cDNA or gDNA.

V dropped 2 bases and J dropped 3; count of bases not matched to a gene: 12. CDR3 size: 18 residues. Per the germline V gene, CDR1 is SGHRS and CDR2 is YFSETQ. The chain uses TRBV5-1 and TRBJ2-1, with 9 bases identical to TRBD1. This clonotype was sampled from a woman in her twenties or thirties with acute or convalescent COVID-19. The sequenced sample consisted of peripheral blood. CDR3 residues: CASSFDATGTGLYNEQFF. For the CDR3, the DNA is TGCGCCAGCAGCTTCGACGCGACCGGGACAGGGCTCTACAATGAGCAGTTCTTC.